Below, 27 T cell receptor beta chains from the same sample are listed, as sequenced in a study of cytomegalovirus exposure and HLA in healthy donors. Both 60 Vbeta primers and 13 Jbeta primers went into the PCR. Generated by immunoSEQ multiplex PCR, the TCRdb table keeps only in-frame clones and is missing some. The data hold more than 95,000 clones, with roughly 80% observed a single time. Sample: PBMCs. All receptors come from a man aged 45-60 years in good health and CMV-seropositive.

This clone was observed a few times. V and J are TRBV11-1 and TRBJ2-5; TRBD1 matches at 10 bases. V shed 5 bases and J 4 bases; nucleotides not matched to a gene: 7. CDR1 is SGHAT, CDR2 FQDESV, per germline (reference sequence). This CDR3 has 15 amino acids. The CDR3: CASSRGTGVAETQYF. CDR3 in DNA: TGTGCCAGCAGCAGAGGGACAGGGGTCGCAGAGACCCAGTACTTC.

V gene TRBV5-1 combines with J gene TRBJ2-3; maybe TRBD2 (7 bases). Per the germline V gene, CDR1 is SGHRS and CDR2 is YFSETQ. The CDR3 contains 15 residues. V lost 6 bases and J 0 bases, leaving 14 bases between the germline ends. CDR3 nucleotides: TGCGCCAGCAAGAGGGGGGGGACAAGCACAGATACGCAGTATTTT. It encodes CASKRGGTSTDTQYF.

This rearrangement joins TRBV4-2 to TRBJ2-7, with 9 bases lining up with TRBD2. Looked up from germline, CDR1 is LGHNA and CDR2 is YNFKEQ. This CDR3 spans 17 amino acids. Unmatched junction bases numbered 7, after V lost 0 bases and J lost 1 base. As DNA, the CDR3 is TGTGCCAGCAGCCAAGATTCGGCGGGAGGGGTTTCCTACGAGCAGTACTTC. Its translation: CASSQDSAGGVSYEQYF.

The CDR3 protein is CASNLWGRVHEQFF. DNA for the CDR3: TGTGCCAGCAACCTATGGGGCAGGGTCCATGAGCAGTTCTTC. This rearrangement joins TRBV5-6 to TRBJ2-1, with D perhaps matching TRBD1 (5 bases). Looked up from germline, CDR1 is SGHDT and CDR2 is YYEEEE. The CDR3 contains 14 residues. The ends were cut back, 6 bases at V and 8 bases at J, with 18 bases in the middle.

This chain links TRBV6-1 with TRBJ1-5; TRBD1 agrees at 7 bases. The CDR3 covers 21 residues. V lost 0 bases to trimming and J lost 2 bases; unmatched junction nucleotides: 19. The germline CDR1 and CDR2 sequences are MNHNS and SASEGT. The CDR3 loop is CASSEAGSKSQGVTGNQPQHF. Written as DNA, the CDR3 is TGTGCCAGCAGTGAAGCGGGCTCCAAAAGTCAGGGGGTCACGGGCAATCAGCCCCAGCATTTT.

The table lists this clone with a count of one. The V gene is TRBV11-2, the J gene TRBJ2-1, with D perhaps TRBD1 (5 bases). Per germline, CDR1 SGHAT and CDR2 FQNNGV. The CDR3 length is 14 residues. Trimming shortened V by 3 bases and J by 0 bases, and 6 bases separated the two germline ends. CDR3 region: CASSFDSSYNEQFF. Written as DNA, the CDR3 is TGTGCCAGCAGCTTCGACAGCTCCTACAATGAGCAGTTCTTC. Together with reference TRBV11-2 and TRBJ2-1, the CDR3 gives the full variable domain: EAGVAQSPRYKIIEKRQSVAFWCNPISGHATLYWYQQILGQGPKLLIQFQNNGVVDDSQLPKDRFSAERLKGVDSTLKIQPAKLEDSAVYLCASSFDSSYNEQFFGPGTRLTVL.

Note on this clone: Mismatch with germline at one junction end may stem from a read error. The V call is TRBV7-9, the J call TRBJ2-5, with D maybe TRBD1 (6 bases). Germline V lookup: CDR1 SEHNR, CDR2 FQNEAQ (reference sequence). There are 14 residues in the CDR3. Here the CDR3 DNA reads TGTTCCAGCAGCTCTGGACAGAGCCAAGAGACCCAGTACTTC. As protein: CSSSSGQSQETQYF.

The chain uses TRBV6-5 and TRBJ2-1; D gene uncertain. Between the trimmed V and J ends, which lost 4 bases and 2 bases, there was a span of 9 bases. The CDR3 has 14 residues. Germline assignment: CDR1 MNHEY and CDR2 SVGAGI. In nucleotides, the CDR3 is TGTGCCAGCAGTTCGTTGGAGCCCTACAATGAGCAGTTCTTC. Translating it yields CASSSLEPYNEQFF.

The rearrangement links TRBV5-4 to TRBJ2-1; 12 bases line up with TRBD2. Germline V gives CDR1 SGHNT, CDR2 YYREEE (reference sequence). The V gene end was trimmed by 2 bases and the J gene end by 6 bases; junction bases not matched to a gene: 6. The CDR3 totals 16 residues. The CDR3 loop reads CASSLGLAGPRNEQFF. The CDR3 DNA is TGTGCCAGCAGCTTAGGACTAGCGGGACCCCGCAATGAGCAGTTCTTC.

The chain joins TRBV7-9 to TRBJ2-2; D call uncertain. The CDR3 runs 14 residues. V lost 1 base to trimming and J lost 1 base, with 4 bases between them. Germline CDR1 is SEHNR and CDR2 is FQNEAQ (reference sequence). CDR3 protein: CASSLGGNTGELFF. The CDR3 DNA reads TGTGCCAGCAGCTTAGGCGGGAACACCGGGGAGCTGTTTTTT.

This clone was observed a handful of times. This CDR3 is CASSLELAGYQETQYF. CDR3 nucleotide sequence: TGTGCCAGCAGTTTGGAACTAGCGGGATACCAAGAGACCCAGTACTTC. V is TRBV28 and J is TRBJ2-5; 10 nucleotides agree with TRBD2. Germline V gene sequence: CDR1 MDHEN, CDR2 SYDVKM. The CDR3 spans 16 residues. V shed 3 bases and J 0 bases; nucleotides not matched to a gene: 4.

The chain carries TRBV15 and TRBJ2-7, with D uncertain. This CDR3 spans 13 amino acids. Germline V gene lookup returns CDR1 LNHNV and CDR2 YYDKDF (reference sequence). V lost 0 bases and J lost 4, with 7 bases in between. The DNA of the CDR3 is TGTGCCACCAGCAGAGATTTAGTTTACGAGCAGTACTTC. Its translation: CATSRDLVYEQYF.

This chain links TRBV7-9 with TRBJ2-1, with 10 bases identical to TRBD1. The V and J ends lost 1 base and 7 bases, in that order; junction bases with no gene match: 1. Germline V gene sequence: CDR1 SEHNR, CDR2 FQNEAQ (reference sequence). The CDR3 contains 14 residues. In DNA form, the CDR3 reads TGTGCCAGCAGCTTAGGGACAGGGGGAAATGAGCAGTTCTTC. Protein sequence: CASSLGTGGNEQFF.

This clone was seen a single time. The chain employs TRBV5-5 and TRBJ1-1; D is possibly TRBD1 (5 bases). The germline V and J ends were trimmed by 2 bases and 3 bases, with 17 bases remaining between them. CDR1 is SGHKS, CDR2 YYEKEE, per germline (reference sequence). This CDR3 comprises 16 residues. The CDR3 DNA is TGTGCCAGCAGCTTTAGGGGAATCGAAGTGGACACTGAAGCTTTCTTT. This sequence encodes CASSFRGIEVDTEAFF.

The chain carries TRBV6-1 and TRBJ1-6; weak D call: TRBD1 (5 bases). Germline CDR1 reads MNHNS; CDR2 reads SASEGT. V gave up 1 base and J gave up 7 bases, with 11 bases separating them. CDR3 length: 15 residues. The CDR3 bases are TGTGCCAGCAGTGAAGGGGTCAGGGCAAATTCACCCCTCCACTTT. It codes for CASSEGVRANSPLHF.

The rearrangement joins TRBV19 to TRBJ2-7; D possibly corresponds to TRBD2 (6 bases). The CDR3 spans 13 residues. The V and J ends lost 7 bases and 1 base respectively, with 11 bases between them. Germline V gives CDR1 LNHDA, CDR2 SQIVND (reference sequence). CDR3 nucleotide sequence: TGTGCCAGTACCCCAGGGAGGTCCTACGAGCAGTACTTC. Translating it yields CASTPGRSYEQYF.

This clone turned up a few times. The chain uses TRBV11-3 and TRBJ2-4, with D maybe TRBD1 (5 bases). The CDR3 sequence is 16 residues long. V lost 2 bases and J lost 0, with 11 bases in between. Germline assignment: CDR1 SGHNT and CDR2 YENEEA. CDR3: CASSLFQGRAKNIQYF. The DNA of the CDR3 is TGTGCCAGCAGCTTATTTCAGGGTAGAGCCAAAAACATTCAGTACTTC.

This clone was detected a few times. V is TRBV27 and J is TRBJ2-5; D remains ambiguous. This CDR3 comprises 15 residues. With 0 bases removed from V and 4 bases from J, the gap between germline ends came to 12 bases. Germline CDR1 reads MNHEY; CDR2 reads SMNVEV (reference sequence). The CDR3 is CASSLSSSLGETQYF. The CDR3 DNA sequence: TGTGCCAGCAGTTTATCGTCCTCACTTGGAGAGACCCAGTACTTC.

The chain has TRBV7-9 and TRBJ1-2, with D unresolved. Deletions cut 3 bases from V and 0 bases from J, with 8 bases between. Germline CDR1 SEHNR, CDR2 FQNEAQ (reference sequence). There are 14 residues in the CDR3. The CDR3 is CASSFKTPNYGYTF. The CDR3 bases are TGTGCCAGCAGCTTTAAGACTCCTAACTATGGCTACACCTTC.

This chain links TRBV7-9 with TRBJ2-3, with TRBD1 matching 9 bases. V was clipped by 0 bases and J by 6 bases; unmatched bases: 1. This CDR3 spans 14 amino acids. Germline CDR1 reads SEHNR; CDR2 reads FQNEAQ (reference sequence). The CDR3 is CASSLADRGDTQYF. CDR3 DNA sequence: TGTGCCAGCAGCTTAGCTGACAGGGGGGATACGCAGTATTTT. Full variable domain (remainder filled in from reference TRBV7-9 and TRBJ2-3): DTGVSQNPRHKITKRGQNVTFRCDPISEHNRLYWYRQTLGQGPEFLTYFQNEAQLEKSRLLSDRFSAERPKGSFSTLEIQRTEQGDSAMYLCASSLADRGDTQYFGPGTRLTVL.

This CDR3 is CASSLSPGAQETQYF. CDR3 sequence (DNA): TGTGCCAGCAGCTTATCCCCAGGGGCCCAAGAGACCCAGTACTTC. The chain employs TRBV7-7 and TRBJ2-5; D is perhaps TRBD1 (6 bases). Germline CDR1 reads SSHAT; CDR2 reads FNYEAQ (reference sequence). The CDR3 runs to 15 residues. The germline V and J ends were trimmed by 2 bases and 1 base, with 11 bases remaining between them.

The CDR3 DNA sequence: TGTGCCAGCACATCCCGGGACAGCGGCGCTAACTATGGCTACACCTTC. Translated: CASTSRDSGANYGYTF. The rearrangement uses TRBV27 and TRBJ1-2; 7 bases are shared with TRBD1. Looked up from germline, CDR1 is MNHEY and CDR2 is SMNVEV (reference sequence). The CDR3 runs 16 residues. V was pared by 7 bases and J by 0 bases, with 11 bases of the junction left unmatched.

In this sample, this clone turned up a few times. This chain joins TRBV6-1 and TRBJ2-7; 8 nucleotides line up with TRBD1. Per germline, CDR1 MNHNS and CDR2 SASEGT. There are 14 residues in the CDR3. V trimming: 2 bases; J trimming: 2 bases; junction bases outside the gene matches: 2. The CDR3 DNA sequence: TGTGCCAGCAGTGAAATGGGACAGGCCTACGAGCAGTACTTC. It encodes CASSEMGQAYEQYF.

The rearrangement links TRBV7-6 to TRBJ2-3, with 8 bases that match TRBD2. V lost 1 base and J lost 5; bases outside the gene matches: 8. Looked up from germline, CDR1 is SGHVS and CDR2 is FNYEAQ. The CDR3 length is 16 residues. CDR3 sequence reads: CASSLGGTRGLDTQYF. DNA for the CDR3: TGTGCCAGCAGCTTAGGAGGGACTAGAGGTTTAGATACGCAGTATTTT.

The chain combines TRBV7-2 with TRBJ2-3, with TRBD2 identical over 7 bases. Germline V CDR1 and CDR2: SGHTA, FQGNSA. V lost 2 bases, J lost 2 bases, and 7 bases stayed unmatched. The CDR3 is 16 amino acids. The CDR3 region is CASSLYGGSNTDTQYF. The CDR3 DNA sequence: TGTGCCAGCAGCTTATACGGCGGGAGTAACACAGATACGCAGTATTTT.

The gene calls are TRBV9 and TRBJ2-7; TRBD1 matches at 8 bases. The CDR3 covers 16 residues. The trim removed 3 bases at V and 2 bases at J, leaving 10 bases unmatched. Germline V gene data show CDR1 as SGDLS and CDR2 as YYNGEE. CDR3 sequence (DNA): TGTGCCAGCAGCGGAGGTGGAGGGACAGGTCCCTACGAGCAGTACTTC. It codes for CASSGGGGTGPYEQYF. Full variable domain (outside the CDR3, taken from reference TRBV9 and TRBJ2-7): DSGVTQTPKHLITATGQRVTLRCSPRSGDLSVYWYQQSLDQGLQFLIQYYNGEERAKGNILERFSAQQFPDLHSELNLSSLELGDSALYFCASSGGGGTGPYEQYFGPGTRLTVT.

The rearrangement links TRBV9 to TRBJ2-1; 9 nucleotides match TRBD2. V lost 0 bases, J lost 6 bases, and 13 bases stayed unmatched. Looked up from germline, CDR1 is SGDLS and CDR2 is YYNGEE. CDR3 length: 18 residues. The CDR3 coding sequence is TGTGCCAGCAGCGTAGTTCCAGGACTTAGCGGGAGTCGCAATGAGCAGTTCTTC. Protein: CASSVVPGLSGSRNEQFF.